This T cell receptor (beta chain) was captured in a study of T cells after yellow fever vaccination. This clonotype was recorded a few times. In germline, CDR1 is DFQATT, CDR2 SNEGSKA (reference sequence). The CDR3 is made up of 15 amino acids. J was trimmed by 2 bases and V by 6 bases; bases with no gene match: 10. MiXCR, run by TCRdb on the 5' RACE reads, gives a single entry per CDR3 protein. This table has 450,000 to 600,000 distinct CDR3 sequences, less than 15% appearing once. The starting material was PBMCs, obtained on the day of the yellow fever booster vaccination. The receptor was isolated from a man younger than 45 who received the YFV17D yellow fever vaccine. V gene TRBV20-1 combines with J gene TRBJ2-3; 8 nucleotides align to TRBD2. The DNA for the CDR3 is TGCAGTGCCCTAACGACTAGCGAGCTCACAGATACGCAGTATTTT. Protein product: CSALTTSELTDTQYF.